This passage covers 27 T cell receptor beta chains from one sample sequenced in a study of technical replicates of blood from a few donors. The assay was immunoSEQ multiplex PCR, and TCRdb's table has in-frame clones only and misses some. The sample has 15,000 to 20,000 clones, 85% to 90% seen once; the top ten hold around an eighth. Material for sequencing was PBMCs. The receptors were sampled from a human donor in good health.

The chain links TRBV18 to TRBJ2-7, with TRBD1 matching over 9 bases. The V gene's germline CDR1 is KGHSH and CDR2 LQKENI. V lost 3 bases to trimming and J lost 4 bases; unmatched junction nucleotides: 4. The CDR3 runs to 14 residues. CDR3 coding DNA: TGTGCCAGCTCACCCCGGGACAGGGAATACGAGCAGTACTTC. This sequence encodes CASSPRDREYEQYF.

The gene calls are TRBV6-1 and TRBJ2-7; 8 bases line up with TRBD2. The CDR3 totals 15 residues. V was clipped by 6 bases and J by 5 bases; unmatched bases: 12. The germline CDR1 and CDR2 sequences are MNHNS and SASEGT. CDR3 nucleotides: TGTGCCAGCAGCTCCCCTGGTAGCGGGACGGACGAGCAGTACTTC. It encodes CASSSPGSGTDEQYF.

The chain couples TRBV12-1 to TRBJ2-3; the table's D call TRBD2 went unverified against the DNA. TRBV12-1 is a listed pseudogene. The CDR3 contains 15 residues. CDR3 residues: CASSDRGTSTDTQYF. CDR3 nucleotides: TGTGCCAGCAGCGATCGGGGAACTAGCACAGATACGCAGTATTTT.

The chain uses TRBV9 and TRBJ1-4, with D unclear. This CDR3 region has 14 residues. V was shortened by 3 bases and J by 8 bases, with 14 bases between the two germline ends. Germline V lookup: CDR1 SGDLS, CDR2 YYNGEE. The CDR3 reads CASSGGPREEKLFF. In nucleotides, the CDR3 is TGTGCCAGCAGCGGTGGGCCTAGGGAGGAAAAACTGTTTTTT.

The chain couples TRBV27 to TRBJ2-3, with a weak D call TRBD2 (6 bases). Per the germline V gene, CDR1 is MNHEY and CDR2 is SMNVEV (reference sequence). The CDR3 totals 12 residues. V lost 4 bases and J lost 10, with 12 bases in between. CDR3 in amino acids: CASSSTRRSQYF. CDR3 in DNA: TGTGCCAGCAGTTCGACTAGAAGGTCGCAGTATTTT.

V gene TRBV9 combines with J gene TRBJ2-1; TRBD2 agrees at 16 bases. The J segment lost 7 bases and the V segment lost 0 bases, leaving 1 base of the junction unmatched. The CDR3 consists of 16 residues. In germline, CDR1 is SGDLS, CDR2 YYNGEE. The CDR3 DNA follows: TGTGCCAGCAGCGTAGCGGGACTAGCGGGAGGGAATGAGCAGTTCTTC. It translates to CASSVAGLAGGNEQFF.

In its sample, this clone was seen once. J is TRBJ1-4 and V is TRBV9; the D is unclear. Trimming took off 0 bases at V and 5 bases at J, with 17 bases between the two ends. The V gene's germline CDR1 is SGDLS and CDR2 YYNGEE. The CDR3 covers 17 residues. The CDR3 DNA is TGTGCCAGCAGCGTAGGTAACAGCTTCCAAATCAATGAAAAACTGTTTTTT. Translated: CASSVGNSFQINEKLFF. Drawing the rest from reference TRBV9 and TRBJ1-4, the complete variable domain is DSGVTQTPKHLITATGQRVTLRCSPRSGDLSVYWYQQSLDQGLQFLIQYYNGEERAKGNILERFSAQQFPDLHSELNLSSLELGDSALYFCASSVGNSFQINEKLFFGSGTQLSVL.

In this sample, this clone turned up once. The chain uses TRBV9 and TRBJ1-2; 8 positions match TRBD1. The germline V gene has CDR1 SGDLS and CDR2 YYNGEE. Trimming at V came to 0 bases and at J to 4 bases, leaving 8 bases not matched to a gene. This CDR3 region has 16 residues. CDR3 region: CASSVAQDREFYGYTF. CDR3 bases: TGTGCCAGCAGCGTAGCTCAGGACAGGGAATTCTATGGCTACACCTTC. Looking up the rest from reference TRBV9 and TRBJ1-2 gives the full variable domain: DSGVTQTPKHLITATGQRVTLRCSPRSGDLSVYWYQQSLDQGLQFLIQYYNGEERAKGNILERFSAQQFPDLHSELNLSSLELGDSALYFCASSVAQDREFYGYTFGSGTRLTVV.

This rearrangement joins TRBV6-1 to TRBJ1-5, with a possible D match to TRBD1 (5 bases). V was clipped by 2 bases and J by 7 bases, with 9 bases between them. This CDR3 is 13 amino acids long. From germline, CDR1 is MNHNS and CDR2 SASEGT. CDR3 sequence reads: CASSEQGLQPQHF. CDR3 bases: TGTGCCAGCAGTGAACAGGGACTACAGCCCCAGCATTTT.

Here the CDR3 reads CASSDSATTGELFF. The CDR3 DNA is TGTGCCAGCAGTGACAGCGCAACCACCGGGGAGCTGTTTTTT. This sequence joins TRBV2 and TRBJ2-2; D is uncertain. The CDR3 has 14 residues. CDR1 and CDR2 (germline): SNHLY, FYNNEI. The germline V and J ends were trimmed by 3 bases and 4 bases, with 9 bases remaining between them.

This clone was detected only once. The genes are TRBV12-1 and TRBJ2-4; the table gives TRBD2 as D, unverified against the DNA. TRBV12-1 is shown as a pseudogene. The CDR3 extends over 15 amino acids. The CDR3: CASSLPLIPKNIQYF. The CDR3 coding sequence is TGTGCCAGCAGCCTACCCTTGATACCAAAAAACATTCAGTACTTC.

CDR3 nucleotides: TGTGCCTGGAGTGAGACAGCCTACTATGGCTACACCTTC. This encodes CAWSETAYYGYTF. The chain employs TRBV30 and TRBJ1-2; D might be TRBD1 (5 bases). The CDR3 totals 13 residues. The germline V and J ends were trimmed by 1 base and 3 bases, with 9 bases remaining between them. Germline V gene lookup returns CDR1 GTSNPN and CDR2 SVGIG (reference sequence).

The chain uses TRBV5-1 and TRBJ2-5, with TRBD1 as a possible D gene (6 bases). The germline V gene has CDR1 SGHRS and CDR2 YFSETQ. Deletions cut 2 bases from V and 4 bases from J, with 9 bases between. This CDR3 has 13 residues. CDR3 residues: CASSFEGGETQYF. Written as DNA, the CDR3 is TGCGCCAGCAGCTTTGAAGGGGGAGAGACCCAGTACTTC.

The chain recombines TRBV6-5 with TRBJ1-2; 8 nucleotides match TRBD1. CDR1 MNHEY and CDR2 SVGAGI come from the germline V gene. The CDR3 is 12 amino acids. Germline trimming cut 9 bases from V and 8 bases from J; bases unmatched to any gene: 8. CDR3 nucleotide sequence: TGTGCCAGTGGGGCAGGGGGCATAGGCTACACCTTC. Amino acid sequence: CASGAGGIGYTF.

The chain employs TRBV30 and TRBJ2-2; D perhaps matches TRBD1 (5 bases). The CDR3 extends over 13 amino acids. Germline CDR1 reads GTSNPN; CDR2 reads SVGIG (reference sequence). The germline V and J ends were trimmed by 2 bases and 1 base, with 5 bases remaining between them. This chain's CDR3 is CAWSQGNTGELFF. Here the CDR3 DNA reads TGTGCCTGGAGTCAGGGGAACACCGGGGAGCTGTTTTTT. Filled out from reference TRBV30 and TRBJ2-2, the complete variable domain reads SQTIHQWPATLVQPVGSPLSLECTVEGTSNPNLYWYRQAAGRGLQLLFYSVGIGQISSEVPQNLSASRPQDRQFILSSKKLLLSDSGFYLCAWSQGNTGELFFGEGSRLTVL.

This clone was counted a few times. The chain links TRBV20-1 to TRBJ2-5; 7 nucleotides agree with TRBD1. Germline loops: CDR1 DFQATT, CDR2 SNEGSKA (reference sequence). The CDR3 contains 11 residues. V was clipped by 5 bases and J by 3 bases; unmatched bases: 0. DNA for the CDR3: TGCAGTGCTGACAGGGAAGAGACCCAGTACTTC. It specifies CSADREETQYF.

CDR3 in DNA: TGCGCCAGCAGTGACCAAGGGGGCTTATATGGCTACACCTTC. It codes for CASSDQGGLYGYTF. This sequence joins TRBV10-2 and TRBJ1-2; TRBD1 agrees at 7 bases. Unmatched junction bases numbered 6, after V lost 3 bases and J lost 5 bases. Looked up from germline, CDR1 is WSHSY and CDR2 is SAAADI. The CDR3 spans 14 residues.

This clone was observed a single time. The chain employs TRBV6-6 and TRBJ2-2; TRBD1 might be the D (5 bases). Germline assignment: CDR1 MNHNY and CDR2 SVGAGI (reference sequence). The V gene lost 8 bases and the J gene lost 6 bases, with 13 bases spanning the gap. The CDR3 is 13 amino acids. CDR3 protein: CASSQGLSGELFF. The CDR3, as DNA: TGTGCCAGCTCCCAGGGATTATCCGGGGAGCTGTTTTTT.

This chain links TRBV4-2 with TRBJ2-3, with TRBD1 as a possible D gene (6 bases). The CDR3 has 15 amino acids. The germline V gene encodes CDR1 LGHNA and CDR2 YNFKEQ. V was trimmed by 0 bases and J by 1 base, leaving 8 bases between them. The CDR3 sequence: CASSQDRQGTDTQYF. The CDR3 region has the DNA TGTGCCAGCAGCCAAGATAGACAGGGCACAGATACGCAGTATTTT.

The chain employs TRBV2 and TRBJ2-3, with D maybe TRBD2 (6 bases). Germline lookup yields CDR1 SNHLY and CDR2 FYNNEI. Trimming cost V 7 bases and J 4 bases, with 12 bases left between them. This CDR3 is built from 13 residues. The CDR3 sequence: CASTKDYADTQYF. In nucleotides, the CDR3 is TGTGCCAGCACTAAGGACTACGCAGATACGCAGTATTTT.

V is TRBV9 and J is TRBJ1-2, with TRBD1 matching over 7 bases. Germline CDR1 and CDR2: SGDLS and YYNGEE. This CDR3 is 14 amino acids long. J gave up 3 bases and V 3 bases, and 5 bases lay outside the gene matches. The CDR3 DNA is TGTGCCAGCAGCGAGTTTGGACAGGACTATGGCTACACCTTC. Translation: CASSEFGQDYGYTF.

A few counts support this clone. The gene calls are TRBV19 and TRBJ1-5, with 12 bases lining up with TRBD1. Germline loops: CDR1 LNHDA, CDR2 SQIVND (reference sequence). CDR3 size: 16 residues. J lost 7 bases, V lost 1 base, and 5 bases had no gene match. CDR3 sequence: CASSIGDRGLKQPQHF. Here the CDR3 DNA reads TGTGCCAGTAGTATAGGGGACAGGGGGCTAAAGCAGCCCCAGCATTTT.

The CDR3, as DNA: TGTGCTAGTGGTTTGGTGGGGGGATTGGAGACCCAGTACTTC. The encoded protein is CASGLVGGLETQYF. The chain is built from TRBV12-5 and TRBJ2-5, with D possibly being TRBD2 (6 bases). The CDR3 totals 14 residues. With 0 bases removed from V and 5 bases from J, the gap between germline ends came to 10 bases. Germline CDR1 and CDR2: LGHNT and FRNRAP.

The genes are TRBV7-2 and TRBJ2-7, with 8 bases lining up with TRBD2. Germline CDR1 SGHTA, CDR2 FQGNSA. V was pared by 4 bases and J by 3 bases, with 11 bases of the junction left unmatched. The CDR3 contains 16 residues. The CDR3 region has the DNA TGTGCCAGCAGCTGGGGGGGGACTAGAGGACTCTACGAGCAGTACTTC. Its protein is CASSWGGTRGLYEQYF.

The chain employs TRBV28 and TRBJ1-3; possible D gene TRBD1, 6 bases. V was cut by 6 bases and J by 1 base, with 16 bases left in between. The CDR3 is made up of 16 amino acids. CDR1 MDHEN and CDR2 SYDVKM come from the germline V gene. The CDR3 reads CASSVQGILSGNTIYF. The CDR3 DNA is TGTGCCAGCAGCGTACAGGGAATTTTATCTGGAAACACCATATATTTT.

The table lists this clone with a count of one. CDR3 region: CASGGLEGSEQYF. CDR3 bases: TGTGCCAGCGGCGGGCTAGAAGGTTCCGAGCAGTACTTC. The genes are TRBV6-5 and TRBJ2-7; perhaps TRBD2 as D (5 bases). CDR1 is MNHEY and CDR2 is SVGAGI in the germline V gene. The ends were cut back, 8 bases at V and 6 bases at J, with 17 bases in the middle. This CDR3 contains 13 residues.

The genes are TRBV28 and TRBJ2-2, with 14 bases identical to TRBD2. The V and J ends lost 5 bases and 2 bases, in that order; junction bases with no gene match: 16. Germline V CDR1 and CDR2: MDHEN, SYDVKM. The CDR3 spans 21 residues. CDR3 sequence reads: CASSSSWDIGTSGRNTGELFF. CDR3 bases: TGTGCCAGCAGTAGCTCGTGGGATATAGGGACTAGCGGGAGAAACACCGGGGAGCTGTTTTTT.